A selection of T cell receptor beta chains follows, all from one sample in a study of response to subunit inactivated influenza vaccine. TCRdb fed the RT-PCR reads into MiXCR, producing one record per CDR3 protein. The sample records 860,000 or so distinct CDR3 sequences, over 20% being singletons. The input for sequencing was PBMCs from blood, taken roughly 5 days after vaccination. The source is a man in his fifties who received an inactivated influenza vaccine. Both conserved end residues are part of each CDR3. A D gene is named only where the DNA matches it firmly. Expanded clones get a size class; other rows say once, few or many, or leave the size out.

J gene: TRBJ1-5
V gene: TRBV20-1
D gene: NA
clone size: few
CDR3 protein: CSARDPTRSSNQPQHF
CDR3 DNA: TGCAGTGCTAGAGACCCAACGAGGAGCAGCAATCAGCCCCAGCATTTT

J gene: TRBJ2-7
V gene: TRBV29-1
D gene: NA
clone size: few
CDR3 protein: CSVEDRTLREQYF
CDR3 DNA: TGCAGCGTTGAAGACAGGACCCTTCGCGAGCAGTACTTC

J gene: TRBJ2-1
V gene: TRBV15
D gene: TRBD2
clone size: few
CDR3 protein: CATSAGLAAYNEQFF
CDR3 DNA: TGTGCCACCAGCGCGGGACTAGCGGCTTACAATGAGCAGTTCTTC

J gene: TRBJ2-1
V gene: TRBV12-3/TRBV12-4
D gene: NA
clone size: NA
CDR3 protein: CASSFAAWNEQFF
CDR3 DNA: TGTGCCAGCAGTTTCGCAGCGTGGAATGAGCAGTTCTTC

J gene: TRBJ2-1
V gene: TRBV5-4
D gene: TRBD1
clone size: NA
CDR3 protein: CASSGNRGTPYNEQFF
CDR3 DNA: TGTGCCAGCAGCGGAAACAGGGGGACTCCCTACAATGAGCAGTTCTTC

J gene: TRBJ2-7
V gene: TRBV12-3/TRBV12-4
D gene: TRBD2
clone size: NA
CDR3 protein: CASSWGGGTYEQYF
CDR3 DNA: TGTGCCAGCAGTTGGGGCGGGGGAACCTACGAGCAGTACTTC

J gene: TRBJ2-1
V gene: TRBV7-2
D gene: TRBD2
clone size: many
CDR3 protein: CASSLVGTSSYNEQFF
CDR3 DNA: TGTGCCAGCAGCTTGGTCGGGACTAGCTCCTACAATGAGCAGTTCTTC

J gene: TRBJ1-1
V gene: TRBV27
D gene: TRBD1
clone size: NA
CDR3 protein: CASSSFLRQGAMGTEAFF
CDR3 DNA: TGTGCCAGCAGTTCCTTTTTGCGGCAGGGGGCGATGGGCACTGAAGCTTTCTTT

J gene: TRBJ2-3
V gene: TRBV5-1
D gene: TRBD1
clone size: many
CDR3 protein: CASSLGGQGSTDTQYF
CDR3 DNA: TGCGCCAGCAGCTTGGGGGGACAGGGATCCACAGATACGCAGTATTTT

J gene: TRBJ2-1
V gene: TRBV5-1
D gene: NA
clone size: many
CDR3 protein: CASGPMGSSFNEQFF
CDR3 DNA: TGCGCCAGCGGCCCCATGGGGTCGTCGTTCAATGAGCAGTTCTTC

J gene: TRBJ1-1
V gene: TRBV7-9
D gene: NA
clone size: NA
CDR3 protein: CASSPGAGRAFF
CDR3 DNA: TGTGCCAGCAGCCCAGGGGCAGGGCGAGCTTTCTTT

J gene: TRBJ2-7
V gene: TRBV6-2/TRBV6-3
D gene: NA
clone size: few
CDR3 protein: CASSFLKSGTAMKSQYF
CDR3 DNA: TGTGCCAGCAGTTTCCTAAAAAGCGGGACAGCGATGAAATCGCAGTACTTC

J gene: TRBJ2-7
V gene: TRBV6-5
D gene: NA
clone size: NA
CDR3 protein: CASRYRQWWYEQYF
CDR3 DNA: TGTGCCAGCAGGTACCGACAGTGGTGGTACGAGCAGTACTTC

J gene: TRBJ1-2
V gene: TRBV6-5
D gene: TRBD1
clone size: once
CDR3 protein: CASSYSIRQGYGYTF
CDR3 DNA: TGTGCCAGCAGTTACTCAATCAGACAGGGCTATGGCTACACCTTC

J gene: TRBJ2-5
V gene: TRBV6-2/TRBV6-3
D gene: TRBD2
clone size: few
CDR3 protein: CASSYSTPSGYQETQYF
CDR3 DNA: TGTGCCAGCAGTTACTCGACGCCTAGCGGGTATCAAGAGACCCAGTACTTC

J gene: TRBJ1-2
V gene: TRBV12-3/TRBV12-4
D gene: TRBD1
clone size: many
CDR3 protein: CASSLTGTGYGYTF
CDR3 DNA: TGTGCCAGCAGTTTAACTGGGACAGGCTATGGCTACACCTTC

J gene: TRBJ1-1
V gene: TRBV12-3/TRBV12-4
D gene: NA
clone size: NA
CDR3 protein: CASSFEGRTEAFF
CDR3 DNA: TGTGCCAGCAGTTTTGAGGGAAGGACTGAAGCTTTCTTT

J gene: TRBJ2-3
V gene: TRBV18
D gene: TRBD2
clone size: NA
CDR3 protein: CASSPTGLAYSTDTQYF
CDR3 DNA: TGTGCCAGCTCACCGACAGGACTAGCCTATAGCACAGATACGCAGTATTTT

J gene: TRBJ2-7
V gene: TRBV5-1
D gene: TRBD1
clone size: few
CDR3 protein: CASSSRQRGPYEQYF
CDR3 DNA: TGCGCCAGCAGCTCCCGACAGAGGGGGCCTTACGAGCAGTACTTC

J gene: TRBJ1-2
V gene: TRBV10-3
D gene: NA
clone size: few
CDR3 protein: CAISNAGNNYGYTF
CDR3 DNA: TGTGCCATCTCAAACGCTGGCAACAACTATGGCTACACCTTC

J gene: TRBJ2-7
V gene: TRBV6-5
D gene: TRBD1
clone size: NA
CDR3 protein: CASSYRDRSEQYF
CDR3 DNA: TGTGCCAGCAGTTACCGGGACAGGTCCGAGCAGTACTTC

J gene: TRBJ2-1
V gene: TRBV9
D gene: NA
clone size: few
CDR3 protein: CAGGGGPNNEQFF
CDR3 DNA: TGTGCGGGGGGCGGGGGACCCAACAATGAGCAGTTCTTC

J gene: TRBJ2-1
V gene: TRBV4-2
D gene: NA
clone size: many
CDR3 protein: CASSQEFGGGPHNEQFF
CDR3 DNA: TGTGCCAGCAGCCAAGAATTCGGCGGGGGCCCCCACAATGAGCAGTTCTTC

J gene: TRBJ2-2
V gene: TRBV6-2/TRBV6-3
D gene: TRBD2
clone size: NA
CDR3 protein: CASSQRTSGRARTGELFF
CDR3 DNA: TGTGCCAGCAGTCAAAGGACTAGCGGGAGGGCCCGAACCGGGGAGCTGTTTTTT

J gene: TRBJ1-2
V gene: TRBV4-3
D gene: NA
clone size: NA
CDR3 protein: CASSPNRLVGYTF
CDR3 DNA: TGCGCCAGCAGTCCGAACCGACTAGTAGGCTACACCTTC

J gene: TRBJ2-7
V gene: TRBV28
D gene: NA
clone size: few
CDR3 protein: CASSLVFIEQYF
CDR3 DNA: TGTGCCAGCAGTTTAGTGTTCATCGAGCAGTACTTC

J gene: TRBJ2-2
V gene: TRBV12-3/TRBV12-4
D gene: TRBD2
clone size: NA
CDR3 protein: CASIPGLAGTGELFF
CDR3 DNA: TGTGCCAGCATTCCGGGACTAGCGGGCACCGGGGAGCTGTTTTTT

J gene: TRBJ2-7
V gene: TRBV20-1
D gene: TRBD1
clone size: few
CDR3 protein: CSATHRDRGPLSSYEQYF
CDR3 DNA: TGCAGTGCAACACACCGGGACAGGGGCCCCCTGAGCTCCTACGAGCAGTACTTC

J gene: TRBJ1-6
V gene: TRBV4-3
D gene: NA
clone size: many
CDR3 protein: CASSQDGRTYTISPLHF
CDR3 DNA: TGCGCCAGCAGCCAAGATGGACGGACCTACACCATTTCACCCCTCCACTTT

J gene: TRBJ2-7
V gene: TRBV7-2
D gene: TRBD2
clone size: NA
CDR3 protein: CASSLEGLAGLNF
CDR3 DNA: TGTGCCAGCAGCTTAGAGGGCCTAGCGGGACTGAACTTC